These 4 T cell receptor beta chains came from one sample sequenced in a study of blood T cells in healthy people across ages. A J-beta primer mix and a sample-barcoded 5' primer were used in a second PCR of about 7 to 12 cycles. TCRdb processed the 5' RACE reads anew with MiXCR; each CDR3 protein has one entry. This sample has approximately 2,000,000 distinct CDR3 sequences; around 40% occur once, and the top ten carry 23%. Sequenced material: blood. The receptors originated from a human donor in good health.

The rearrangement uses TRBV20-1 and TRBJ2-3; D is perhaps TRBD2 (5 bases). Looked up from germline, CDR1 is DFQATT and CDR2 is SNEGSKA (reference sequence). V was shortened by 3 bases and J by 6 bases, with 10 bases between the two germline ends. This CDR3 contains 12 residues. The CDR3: CSASPGEDTQYF. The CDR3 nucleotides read TGCAGTGCTAGCCCCGGGGAGGATACGCAGTATTTT.

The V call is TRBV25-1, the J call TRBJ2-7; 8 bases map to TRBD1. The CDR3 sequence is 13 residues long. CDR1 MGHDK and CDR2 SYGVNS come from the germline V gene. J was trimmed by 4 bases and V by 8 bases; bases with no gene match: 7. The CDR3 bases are TGTGCCAGCCTCGGACAGGGACGATACGAGCAGTACTTC. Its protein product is CASLGQGRYEQYF.

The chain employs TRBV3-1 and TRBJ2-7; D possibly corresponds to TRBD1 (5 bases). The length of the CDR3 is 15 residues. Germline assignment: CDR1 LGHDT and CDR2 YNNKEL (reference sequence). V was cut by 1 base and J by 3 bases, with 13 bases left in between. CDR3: CASSQVSGRFYEQYF. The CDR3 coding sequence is TGTGCCAGCAGCCAAGTTTCAGGGCGATTCTACGAGCAGTACTTC.

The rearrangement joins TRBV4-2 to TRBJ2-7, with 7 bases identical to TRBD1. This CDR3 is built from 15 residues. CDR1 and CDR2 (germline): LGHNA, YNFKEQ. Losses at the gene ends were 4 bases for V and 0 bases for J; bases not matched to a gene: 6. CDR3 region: CASSPLDRSSYEQYF. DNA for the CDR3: TGTGCCAGCAGCCCACTGGACAGGAGCTCCTACGAGCAGTACTTC.